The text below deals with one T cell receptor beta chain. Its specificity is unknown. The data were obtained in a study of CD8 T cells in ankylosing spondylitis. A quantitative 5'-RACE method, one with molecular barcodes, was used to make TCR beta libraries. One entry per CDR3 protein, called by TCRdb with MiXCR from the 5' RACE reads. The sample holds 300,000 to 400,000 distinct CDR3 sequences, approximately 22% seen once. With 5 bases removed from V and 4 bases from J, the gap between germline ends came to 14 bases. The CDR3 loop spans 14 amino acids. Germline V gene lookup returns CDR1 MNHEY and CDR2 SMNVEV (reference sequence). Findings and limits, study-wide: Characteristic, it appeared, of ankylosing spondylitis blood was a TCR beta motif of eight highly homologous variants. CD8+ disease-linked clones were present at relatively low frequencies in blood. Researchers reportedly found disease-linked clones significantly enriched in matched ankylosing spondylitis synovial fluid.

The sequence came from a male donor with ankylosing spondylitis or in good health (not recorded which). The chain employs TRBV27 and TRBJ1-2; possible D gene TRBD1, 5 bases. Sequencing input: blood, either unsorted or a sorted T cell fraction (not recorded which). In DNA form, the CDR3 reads TGTGCCAGCAGTCAACTCTGGGGGTCCTATGGCTACACCTTC. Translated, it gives CASSQLWGSYGYTF.